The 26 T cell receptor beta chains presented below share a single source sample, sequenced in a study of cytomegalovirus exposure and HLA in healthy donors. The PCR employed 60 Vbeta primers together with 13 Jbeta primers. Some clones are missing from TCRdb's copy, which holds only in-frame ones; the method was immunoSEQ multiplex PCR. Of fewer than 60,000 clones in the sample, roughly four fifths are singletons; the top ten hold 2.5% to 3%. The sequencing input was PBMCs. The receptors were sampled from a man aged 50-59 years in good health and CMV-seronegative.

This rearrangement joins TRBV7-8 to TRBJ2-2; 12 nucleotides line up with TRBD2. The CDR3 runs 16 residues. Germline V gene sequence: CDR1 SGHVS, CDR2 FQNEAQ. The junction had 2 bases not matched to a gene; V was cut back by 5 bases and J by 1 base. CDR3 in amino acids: CASSTTSGGNTGELFF. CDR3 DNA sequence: TGTGCCAGCAGCACGACTAGCGGGGGGAACACCGGGGAGCTGTTTTTT.

As DNA, the CDR3 is TGTGCCAGCAGCTTGGTCGGGGGAGCCTACAATGAGCAGTTCTTC. Translating gives CASSLVGGAYNEQFF. The rearrangement links TRBV5-6 to TRBJ2-1, with D perhaps TRBD2 (6 bases). Germline V gives CDR1 SGHDT, CDR2 YYEEEE. The CDR3 sequence is 15 residues long. Trimming removed 0 bases at V and 2 bases at J, with 9 bases between.

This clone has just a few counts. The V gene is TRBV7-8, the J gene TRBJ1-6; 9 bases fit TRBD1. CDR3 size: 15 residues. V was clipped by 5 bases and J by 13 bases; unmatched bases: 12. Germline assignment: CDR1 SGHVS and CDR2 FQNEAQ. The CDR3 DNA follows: TGTGCCAGCAGCCCACCGGGACAGGGTGTAGACCCCCTCCACTTT. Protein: CASSPPGQGVDPLHF.

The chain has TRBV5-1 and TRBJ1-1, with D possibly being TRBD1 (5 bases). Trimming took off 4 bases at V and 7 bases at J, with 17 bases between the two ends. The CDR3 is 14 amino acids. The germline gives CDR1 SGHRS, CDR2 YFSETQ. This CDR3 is CASSPPGTPGEAFF. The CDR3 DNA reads TGCGCCAGCAGCCCGCCCGGGACTCCTGGTGAAGCTTTCTTT. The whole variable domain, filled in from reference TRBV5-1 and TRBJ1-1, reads KAGVTQTPRYLIKTRGQQVTLSCSPISGHRSVSWYQQTPGQGLQFLFEYFSETQRNKGNFPGRFSGRQFSNSRSEMNVSTLELGDSALYLCASSPPGTPGEAFFGQGTRLTVV.

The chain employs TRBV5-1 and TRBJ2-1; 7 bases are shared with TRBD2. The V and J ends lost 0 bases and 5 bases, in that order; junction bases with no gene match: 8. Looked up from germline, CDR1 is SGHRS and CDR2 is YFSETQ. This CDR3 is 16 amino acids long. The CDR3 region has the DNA TGCGCCAGCAGCTTGGCCCTTGGGACTACCAACAATGAGCAGTTCTTC. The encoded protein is CASSLALGTTNNEQFF.

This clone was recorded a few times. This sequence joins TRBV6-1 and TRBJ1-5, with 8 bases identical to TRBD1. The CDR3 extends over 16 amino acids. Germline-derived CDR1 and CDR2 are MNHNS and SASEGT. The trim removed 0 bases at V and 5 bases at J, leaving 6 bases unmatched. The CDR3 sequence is CASSEAAGGGYQPQHF. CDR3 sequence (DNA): TGTGCCAGCAGTGAAGCTGCAGGGGGCGGTTATCAGCCCCAGCATTTT.

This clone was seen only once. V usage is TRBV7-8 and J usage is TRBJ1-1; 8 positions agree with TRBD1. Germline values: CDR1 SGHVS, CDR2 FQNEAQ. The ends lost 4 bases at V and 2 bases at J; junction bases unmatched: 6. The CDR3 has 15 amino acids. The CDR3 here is CASSSTGARNTEAFF. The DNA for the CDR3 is TGTGCCAGCAGCTCGACAGGGGCAAGAAACACTGAAGCTTTCTTT.

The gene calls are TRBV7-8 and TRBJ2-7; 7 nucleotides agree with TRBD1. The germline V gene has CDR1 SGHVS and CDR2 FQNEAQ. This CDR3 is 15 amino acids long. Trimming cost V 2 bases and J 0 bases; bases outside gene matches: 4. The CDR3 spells CASSLRQGASYEQYF. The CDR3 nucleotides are TGTGCCAGCAGCTTACGACAGGGTGCCTCCTACGAGCAGTACTTC.

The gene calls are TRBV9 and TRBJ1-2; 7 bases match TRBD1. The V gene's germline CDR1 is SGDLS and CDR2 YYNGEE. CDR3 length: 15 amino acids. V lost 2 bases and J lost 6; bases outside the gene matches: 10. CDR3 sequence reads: CASSVLDRVGHGYTF. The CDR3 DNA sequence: TGTGCCAGCAGCGTCCTCGACAGGGTTGGTCATGGCTACACCTTC.

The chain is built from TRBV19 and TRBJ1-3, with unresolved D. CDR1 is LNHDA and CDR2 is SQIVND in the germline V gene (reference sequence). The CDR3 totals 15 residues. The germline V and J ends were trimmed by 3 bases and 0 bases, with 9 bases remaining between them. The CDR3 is CASSIAALSGNTIYF. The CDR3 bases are TGTGCCAGTAGTATTGCGGCTCTCTCTGGAAACACCATATATTTT.

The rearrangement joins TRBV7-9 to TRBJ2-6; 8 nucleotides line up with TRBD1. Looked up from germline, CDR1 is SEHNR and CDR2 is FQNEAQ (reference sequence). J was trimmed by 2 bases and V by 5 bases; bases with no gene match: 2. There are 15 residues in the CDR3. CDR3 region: CASSPTGAGANVLTF. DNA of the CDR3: TGTGCCAGCAGCCCGACAGGGGCTGGGGCCAACGTCCTGACTTTC.

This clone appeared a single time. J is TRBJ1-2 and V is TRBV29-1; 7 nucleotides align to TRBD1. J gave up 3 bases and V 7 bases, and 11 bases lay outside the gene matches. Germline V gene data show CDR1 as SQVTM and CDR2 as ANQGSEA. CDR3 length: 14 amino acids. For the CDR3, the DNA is TGCAGCGCCCAGATAAACAGGGGCGACTATGGCTACACCTTC. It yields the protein CSAQINRGDYGYTF.

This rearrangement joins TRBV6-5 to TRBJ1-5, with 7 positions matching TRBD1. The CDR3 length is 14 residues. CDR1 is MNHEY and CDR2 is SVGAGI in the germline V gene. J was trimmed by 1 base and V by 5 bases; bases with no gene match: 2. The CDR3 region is CASSLQGSNQPQHF. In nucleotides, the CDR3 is TGTGCCAGCAGTCTACAGGGGAGCAATCAGCCCCAGCATTTT.

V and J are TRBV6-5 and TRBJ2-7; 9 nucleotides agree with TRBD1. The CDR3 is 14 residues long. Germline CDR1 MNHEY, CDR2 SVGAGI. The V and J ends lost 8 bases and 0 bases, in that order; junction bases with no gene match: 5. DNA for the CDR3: TGTGCCAGCGGGGGGACAGGGAGCTCCTACGAGCAGTACTTC. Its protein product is CASGGTGSSYEQYF.

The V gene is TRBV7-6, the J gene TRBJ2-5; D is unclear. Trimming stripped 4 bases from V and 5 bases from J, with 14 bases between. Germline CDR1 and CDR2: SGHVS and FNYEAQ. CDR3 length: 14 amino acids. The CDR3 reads CASSSSTGWETQYF. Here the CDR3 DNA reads TGTGCCAGCAGCTCCTCGACTGGCTGGGAGACCCAGTACTTC. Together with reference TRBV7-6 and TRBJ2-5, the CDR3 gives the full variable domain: GAGVSQSPRYKVTKRGQDVALRCDPISGHVSLYWYRQALGQGPEFLTYFNYEAQQDKSGLPNDRFSAERPEGSISTLTIQRTEQRDSAMYRCASSSSTGWETQYFGPGTRLLVL.

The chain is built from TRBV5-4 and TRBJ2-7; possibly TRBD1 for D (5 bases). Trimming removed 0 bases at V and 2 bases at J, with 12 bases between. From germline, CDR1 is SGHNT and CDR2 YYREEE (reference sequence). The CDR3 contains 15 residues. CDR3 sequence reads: CASSLDGGATYEQYF. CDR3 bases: TGTGCCAGCAGCTTGGATGGTGGGGCCACCTACGAGCAGTACTTC.

The CDR3 region is CAPKPPINGRHTYEQYF. The CDR3 bases are TGTGCCCCCAAGCCTCCTATCAATGGCAGGCATACCTACGAGCAGTACTTC. The rearrangement links TRBV6-8 to TRBJ2-5; D not certain. The J call could be wrong; TRBJ2-7 is a better fit for the DNA end. The germline CDR1 and CDR2 sequences are MNHGY and SAAAGT. The CDR3 totals 17 residues.

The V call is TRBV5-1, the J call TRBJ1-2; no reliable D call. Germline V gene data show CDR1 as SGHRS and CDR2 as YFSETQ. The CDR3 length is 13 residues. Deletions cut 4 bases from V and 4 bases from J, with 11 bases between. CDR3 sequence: CASSNNGAYGYTF. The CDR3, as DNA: TGCGCCAGCAGCAACAATGGTGCCTATGGCTACACCTTC.

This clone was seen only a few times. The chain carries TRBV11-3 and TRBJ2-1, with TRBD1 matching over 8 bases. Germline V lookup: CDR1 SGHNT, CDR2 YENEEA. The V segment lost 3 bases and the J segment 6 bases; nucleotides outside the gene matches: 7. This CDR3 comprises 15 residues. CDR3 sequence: CASSFRTGRSNEQFF. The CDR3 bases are TGTGCCAGCAGCTTTAGGACAGGGAGAAGCAATGAGCAGTTCTTC.

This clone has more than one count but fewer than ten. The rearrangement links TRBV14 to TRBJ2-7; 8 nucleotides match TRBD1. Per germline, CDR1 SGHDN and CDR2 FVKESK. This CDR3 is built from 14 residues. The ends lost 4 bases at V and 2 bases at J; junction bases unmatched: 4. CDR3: CASSRGQGPYEQYF. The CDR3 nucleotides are TGTGCCAGCAGCCGAGGACAGGGCCCCTACGAGCAGTACTTC.

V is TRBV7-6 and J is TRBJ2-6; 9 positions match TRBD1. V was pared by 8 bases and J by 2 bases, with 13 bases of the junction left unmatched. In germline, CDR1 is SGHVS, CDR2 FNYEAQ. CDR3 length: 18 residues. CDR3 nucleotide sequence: TGTGCCAGCCTTCAGGGACAGGGAGGGGGCACTGGGGCCAACGTCCTGACTTTC. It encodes CASLQGQGGGTGANVLTF.

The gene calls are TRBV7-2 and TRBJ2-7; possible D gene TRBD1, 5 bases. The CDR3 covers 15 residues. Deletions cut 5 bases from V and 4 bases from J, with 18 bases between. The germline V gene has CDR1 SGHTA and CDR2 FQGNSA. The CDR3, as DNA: TGTGCCAGCAGCGCCCCAGGGCGCCGGATTTACGAGCAGTACTTC. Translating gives CASSAPGRRIYEQYF.

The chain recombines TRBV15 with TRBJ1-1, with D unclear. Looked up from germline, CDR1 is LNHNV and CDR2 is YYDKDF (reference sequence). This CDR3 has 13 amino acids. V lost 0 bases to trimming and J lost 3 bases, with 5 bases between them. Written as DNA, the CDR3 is TGTGCCACCAGCAGAGACCAGGACACTGAAGCTTTCTTT. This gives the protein CATSRDQDTEAFF. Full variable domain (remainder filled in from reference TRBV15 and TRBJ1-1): DAMVIQNPRYQVTQFGKPVTLSCSQTLNHNVMYWYQQKSSQAPKLLFHYYDKDFNNEADTPDNFQSRRPNTSFCFLDIRSPGLGDTAMYLCATSRDQDTEAFFGQGTRLTVV.

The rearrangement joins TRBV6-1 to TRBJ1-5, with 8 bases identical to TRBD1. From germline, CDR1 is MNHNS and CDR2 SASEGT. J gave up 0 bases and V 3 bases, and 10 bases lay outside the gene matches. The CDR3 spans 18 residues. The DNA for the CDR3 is TGTGCCAGCAGTGAGGTGCCGGGACAGGCCTCTAGCAATCAGCCCCAGCATTTT. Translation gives CASSEVPGQASSNQPQHF.

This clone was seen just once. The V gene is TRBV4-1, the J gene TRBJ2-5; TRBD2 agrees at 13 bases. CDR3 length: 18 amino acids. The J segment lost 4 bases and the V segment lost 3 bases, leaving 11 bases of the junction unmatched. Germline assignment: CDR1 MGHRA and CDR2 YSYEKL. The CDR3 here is CASSQELAGGTLGETQYF. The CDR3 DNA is TGCGCCAGCAGCCAGGAACTAGCGGGGGGGACCCTCGGAGAGACCCAGTACTTC.

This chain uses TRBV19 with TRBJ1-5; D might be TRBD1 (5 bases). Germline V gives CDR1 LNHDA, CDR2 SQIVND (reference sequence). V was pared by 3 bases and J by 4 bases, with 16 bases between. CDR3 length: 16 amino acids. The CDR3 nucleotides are TGTGCCAGTAGTATCGGTCAGGGAGGAGGTAATCAGCCCCAGCATTTT. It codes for CASSIGQGGGNQPQHF.